These 20 T cell receptor beta chains were all obtained from the same sample, sequenced in a study of sequential checkpoint blockade in melanoma. The table came from immunoSEQ multiplex PCR; TCRdb's copy has only in-frame clones and leaves some out. The table shows around 16,000 clones, with about 92% occurring only once. Treatment denoted: randomized to nivolumab then ipilimumab (arm A) or the reverse (arm B). The source material was CD8+ T cells sorted from blood (inferred from file names), sampled from a patient given nivolumab and ipilimumab in sequence. These receptors were collected from a human donor with melanoma.

The CDR3 protein is CASSHLANYGYTF. For the CDR3, the DNA is TGTGCCAGCAGCCATCTAGCGAACTATGGCTACACCTTC. The V and J genes are TRBV21-1 and TRBJ1-2. TRBV21-1 is recorded as a pseudogene. The CDR3 contains 13 residues.

The rearrangement links TRBV27 to TRBJ2-7, with TRBD2 matching 9 bases. Germline CDR1 is MNHEY and CDR2 is SMNVEV (reference sequence). This CDR3 is built from 17 residues. V shed 0 bases and J 4 bases; nucleotides not matched to a gene: 10. The CDR3 DNA follows: TGTGCCAGCAGTTTATCCGCGGCGGGGGGGGCGGTGTACGAGCAGTACTTC. This gives the protein CASSLSAAGGAVYEQYF.

The chain carries TRBV13 and TRBJ1-6, with 7 bases matching TRBD1. CDR1 is PRHDT and CDR2 is FYEKMQ in the germline V gene (reference sequence). The CDR3 sequence is 19 residues long. Germline trimming cut 4 bases from V and 0 bases from J; bases unmatched to any gene: 12. CDR3 amino acids: CASSSRGQTVSSYNSPLHF. In nucleotides, the CDR3 is TGTGCCAGCAGCTCCAGGGGACAGACCGTGAGCTCCTATAATTCACCCCTCCACTTT.

The genes are TRBV19 and TRBJ1-5; 7 nucleotides agree with TRBD1. The germline CDR1 and CDR2 sequences are LNHDA and SQIVND (reference sequence). With V trimmed by 5 bases and J by 10 bases, 8 bases remained unmatched. This CDR3 is built from 13 residues. CDR3 residues: CASSQGGRVPQHF. The CDR3 nucleotides read TGTGCCAGTAGTCAGGGGGGCCGAGTTCCCCAGCATTTT.

The V gene is TRBV11-2, the J gene TRBJ1-6; TRBD1 matches at 8 bases. The CDR3 spans 16 residues. V lost 1 base to trimming and J lost 10 bases; unmatched junction nucleotides: 9. The V gene's germline CDR1 is SGHAT and CDR2 FQNNGV. CDR3 sequence reads: CASSLGSNRGGSPLHF. The DNA for the CDR3 is TGTGCCAGCAGCTTAGGATCGAACAGGGGGGGATCACCCCTCCACTTT.

The chain is built from TRBV7-8 and TRBJ2-7; 7 nucleotides match TRBD2. CDR1 and CDR2 from the germline V gene are SGHVS and FQNEAQ. Trimming removed 5 bases from V and 4 bases from J; junction bases left unmatched: 8. The CDR3 has 14 residues. The chain's CDR3 is CASSTRLAGYEQYF. CDR3 nucleotides: TGTGCCAGCAGCACTCGACTAGCTGGGTACGAGCAGTACTTC.

The rearrangement joins TRBV11-3 to TRBJ2-7; a weak D match, TRBD2 (5 bases). V lost 5 bases and J lost 7, with 24 bases in between. The CDR3 has 16 residues. Per germline, CDR1 SGHNT and CDR2 YENEEA. The CDR3 nucleotides are TGTGCCAGCAGCCCCCGTAGAGCTGGAGGAATGGGTGAGCAGTACTTC. As protein: CASSPRRAGGMGEQYF.

Only one count was recorded for this clone. V and J are TRBV9 and TRBJ2-7, with a weak D call TRBD2 (6 bases). The length of the CDR3 is 14 residues. In germline, CDR1 is SGDLS, CDR2 YYNGEE. Trimming removed 4 bases at V and 2 bases at J, with 13 bases between. CDR3 sequence: CASSLRDFAYEQYF. The CDR3 nucleotides are TGTGCCAGCAGCCTCCGGGACTTTGCCTACGAGCAGTACTTC.

The chain links TRBV9 to TRBJ2-1; no firm D call. V dropped 3 bases and J dropped 0 bases, with 10 bases sitting between them. CDR1 and CDR2 from the germline V gene are SGDLS and YYNGEE. There are 15 residues in the CDR3. The CDR3 loop is CASSAHRSSYNEQFF. DNA of the CDR3: TGTGCCAGCAGCGCGCACCGGAGCTCCTACAATGAGCAGTTCTTC.

About this clone: An end of the junction does not agree with germline; a read error may underlie this. The chain employs TRBV28 and TRBJ1-2, with TRBD1 identical over 8 bases. The CDR3 contains 14 residues. From germline, CDR1 is MDHEN and CDR2 SYDVKM. CDR3 sequence (DNA): TGTGCCGGCAGTCAGGGGGCGCGACACTATGGCTACACCTTC. This gives the protein CAGSQGARHYGYTF.

The chain couples TRBV5-6 to TRBJ1-5; D is undetermined. This CDR3 contains 15 residues. The V gene lost 0 bases and the J gene lost 0 bases, with 7 bases spanning the gap. CDR1 is SGHDT, CDR2 YYEEEE, per germline. The CDR3: CASSLGGFSNQPQHF. The CDR3 DNA follows: TGTGCCAGCAGCTTGGGAGGTTTTAGCAATCAGCCCCAGCATTTT. The full variable domain, with the rest looked up from reference TRBV5-6 and TRBJ1-5, is DAGVTQSPTHLIKTRGQQVTLRCSPKSGHDTVSWYQQALGQGPQFIFQYYEEEERQRGNFPDRFSGHQFPNYSSELNVNALLLGDSALYLCASSLGGFSNQPQHFGDGTRLSIL.

Worth noting for this clone: At one boundary the junction diverges from the germline segment, which might be a read error. This chain joins TRBV20-1 and TRBJ2-1, with 8 nucleotides matching TRBD2. Germline CDR1 and CDR2: DFQATT and SNEGSKA (reference sequence). The CDR3 sequence is 11 residues long. The DNA of the CDR3 is TGCAGTGCTAGTTTTATGGCTAGCGGGCTCTTC. Residues: CSASFMASGLF.

The sample holds one count of this clone. This chain connects TRBV9 to TRBJ2-7, with 7 bases identical to TRBD2. The germline V gene encodes CDR1 SGDLS and CDR2 YYNGEE. The CDR3 length is 15 residues. With V trimmed by 0 bases and J by 0 bases, 3 bases remained unmatched. CDR3: CASSVGIAGSYEQYF. The CDR3, as DNA: TGTGCCAGCAGCGTAGGTATAGCGGGCTCCTACGAGCAGTACTTC.

The chain uses TRBV15 and TRBJ1-1; 8 bases fit TRBD1. The V gene's germline CDR1 is LNHNV and CDR2 YYDKDF (reference sequence). J lost 6 bases, V lost 3 bases, and 9 bases had no gene match. The CDR3 has 15 residues. CDR3 sequence reads: CATSSPGGGGPEAFF. The CDR3 nucleotides read TGTGCCACCAGCAGCCCAGGGGGCGGCGGACCTGAAGCTTTCTTT.

This rearrangement joins TRBV6-5 to TRBJ1-2; 9 bases fit TRBD1. V was clipped by 0 bases and J by 6 bases; unmatched bases: 2. The CDR3 length is 14 residues. Germline assignment: CDR1 MNHEY and CDR2 SVGAGI. The CDR3 sequence: CASSYSTGGHGYTF. Written as DNA, the CDR3 is TGTGCCAGCAGTTACTCGACAGGGGGACATGGCTACACCTTC.

The CDR3 is CASSPYIAMNTEAFF. The CDR3 bases are TGTGCCAGCAGCCCCTATATCGCCATGAACACTGAAGCTTTCTTT. V is TRBV6-6 and J is TRBJ1-1; the D is unclear. The CDR3 is 15 amino acids. The V gene's germline CDR1 is MNHNY and CDR2 SVGAGI (reference sequence). The V end lost 6 bases, the J end lost 0 bases, and 14 bases lay between the germline ends.

The gene calls are TRBV7-9 and TRBJ1-4, with 7 nucleotides matching TRBD1. The germline gives CDR1 SEHNR, CDR2 FQNEAQ (reference sequence). CDR3 length: 15 amino acids. With V trimmed by 2 bases and J by 4 bases, 4 bases remained unmatched. This CDR3 is CASSLFQGVNEKLFF. In DNA, the CDR3 is TGTGCCAGCAGCTTATTCCAGGGGGTTAATGAAAAACTGTTTTTT.

This rearrangement joins TRBV4-3 to TRBJ2-2; tentatively, D is TRBD2 (6 bases). V was cut by 0 bases and J by 5 bases, with 19 bases left in between. Germline lookup yields CDR1 LGHNA and CDR2 YSLEER. The CDR3 totals 18 residues. CDR3 bases: TGCGCCAGCAGCCAAGATGGGGAGGAAAGTTTGTGGACCGGGGAGCTGTTTTTT. It is translated as CASSQDGEESLWTGELFF.

The chain uses TRBV28 and TRBJ1-1, with 7 bases matching TRBD1. Germline assignment: CDR1 MDHEN and CDR2 SYDVKM. J lost 7 bases, V lost 1 base, and 6 bases had no gene match. The CDR3 extends over 14 amino acids. CDR3: CASSLLRGRVEAFF. The CDR3 DNA reads as TGTGCCAGCAGTTTATTGAGGGGGCGCGTTGAAGCTTTCTTT.

The chain couples TRBV5-1 to TRBJ1-1; D unclear. The CDR3 is 15 amino acids. Per the germline V gene, CDR1 is SGHRS and CDR2 is YFSETQ. V shed 4 bases and J shed 1 base, with 14 bases lying between them. In nucleotides, the CDR3 is TGCGCCAGCAGCCCTTGGATGAGAGGGAACACTGAAGCTTTCTTT. Residues: CASSPWMRGNTEAFF.